This T cell receptor (beta chain) was sequenced for a study of blood T cell repertoires in COVID-19. Assay used: immunoSEQ multiplex PCR; TCRdb lists only in-frame clones, some missing. The repertoire has a few hundred thousand clones, roughly 90% of them found once; the top ten carry roughly 4.9%. The study drew participants aged roughly 18 to 95 years from roughly 25 US areas. Per the germline V gene, CDR1 is SGHTA and CDR2 is FQGTGA. The CDR3 has 15 amino acids. Germline trimming cut 2 bases from V and 2 bases from J; bases unmatched to any gene: 1. The sequencing sample was made of PBMCs or T cells enriched from blood (not recorded which). The chain joins TRBV7-3 to TRBJ2-2; 8 bases match TRBD1. The TCR comes from a woman aged 25 to 39 who had been exposed to COVID-19. The CDR3 DNA reads TGTGCCAGCAGCTTAGACAGGGGCAACACCGGGGAGCTGTTTTTT. Residues: CASSLDRGNTGELFF.